A selection of T cell receptor beta chains follows, all from one sample in a study of blood T cell repertoires in COVID-19. The protocol was immunoSEQ multiplex PCR, while the TCRdb copy is restricted to in-frame clones and leaves out a portion. The table has 90,000 or so clones, approximately 91% seen once. Sequenced sample: peripheral blood. The receptors come from a woman in her 70s with acute or convalescent COVID-19. The CDR3 runs from the conserved cysteine through the conserved F or W. Each record gives: J gene, V gene, D gene, clone size, CDR3 protein, CDR3 DNA. The D gene is left open where the match is weak. Where a row states a size, it is once, few, many or the class of an expanded clone; other rows omit it.

TRBJ1-5,TRBV5-1,.,.,CASSLEDGEGPQHF,TGCGCCAGCAGCTTGGAGGACGGGGAGGGGCCCCAGCATTTT
TRBJ1-1,TRBV28,.,.,CASTSPGRTEAFF,TGTGCCAGCACCTCTCCAGGGCGCACTGAAGCTTTCTTT
TRBJ1-4,TRBV5-6,.,.,CASSPRVGHRNEKLFF,TGTGCCAGCAGCCCCAGAGTCGGACACAGAAATGAAAAACTGTTTTTT
TRBJ2-7,TRBV4-1,TRBD2,.,CASSQSGLAPTYEQYF,TGCGCCAGCAGCCAATCGGGACTAGCGCCAACCTACGAGCAGTACTTC
TRBJ2-2,TRBV5-6,TRBD1,.,CASSPGTVLATGELFF,TGTGCCAGCAGCCCGGGGACAGTCCTCGCCACCGGGGAGCTGTTTTTT
TRBJ1-1,TRBV10-3,TRBD1,.,CAIRTTGAKDTEAFF,TGTGCCATCAGGACGACAGGGGCTAAAGACACTGAAGCTTTCTTT
TRBJ1-2,TRBV5-1,.,once,CASSLERVDYGYTF,TGCGCCAGCAGCTTGGAGAGGGTAGACTATGGCTACACCTTC
TRBJ2-4,TRBV5-1,.,.,CASSLGGGAENIQYF,TGCGCCAGCAGCTTGGGTGGGGGGGCTGAAAACATTCAGTACTTC
TRBJ2-3,TRBV10-3,TRBD2,.,CAISATSGLTDTQYF,TGTGCCATCAGTGCGACTAGCGGGCTCACAGATACGCAGTATTTT
TRBJ1-1,TRBV5-1,TRBD1,.,CASSLIWTGSMNTEAFF,TGCGCCAGCAGCTTGATTTGGACAGGGAGCATGAACACTGAAGCTTTCTTT
TRBJ1-1,TRBV18,.,.,CASSPLGEYTEAFF,TGTGCCAGCTCACCGCTCGGGGAGTACACTGAAGCTTTCTTT
TRBJ2-2,TRBV7-7,.,.,CASSLETGWNTGELFF,TGTGCTAGCAGCTTAGAGACTGGGTGGAACACCGGGGAGCTGTTTTTT
TRBJ1-2,TRBV28,.,.,CASSLTIVNYGYTF,TGTGCCAGCAGTTTAACAATCGTAAACTATGGCTACACCTTC
TRBJ1-5,TRBV6-5,.,.,CASRDAEAGNQPQHF,TGTGCCAGCAGAGATGCGGAGGCTGGAAATCAGCCCCAGCATTTT
TRBJ2-3,TRBV19,.,.,CASSQNTDTQYF,TGTGCCAGTAGTCAAAACACAGATACGCAGTATTTT
TRBJ1-6,TRBV4-1,.,few,CASSQEVGGNNSPLHF,TGCGCCAGCAGCCAAGAGGTGGGGGGAAATAATTCACCCCTCCACTTT
TRBJ1-5,TRBV21-1,.,.,CASSKYRDRRHYSNQPQHF,TGTGCCAGCAGCAAATATCGGGACAGGCGACATTATAGCAATCAGCCCCAGCATTTT
TRBJ1-2,TRBV2,.,.,CATPWGRDGYTF,TGTGCCACCCCATGGGGGAGGGACGGCTACACCTTC
TRBJ1-2,TRBV30,TRBD1,.,CAWSGPGQGNYGYTF,TGTGCCTGGAGTGGCCCGGGACAGGGGAACTATGGCTACACCTTC
TRBJ2-5,TRBV5-1,TRBD1,.,CASSKGTGVRETQYF,TGCGCCAGCAGCAAAGGGACAGGGGTGAGGGAGACCCAGTACTTC
TRBJ1-5,TRBV28,.,.,CASIGGTGNQPQHF,TGTGCCAGCATCGGGGGGACGGGTAATCAGCCCCAGCATTTT
TRBJ1-2,TRBV7-9,TRBD1,.,CASSLEDRVSGYTF,TGTGCCAGCAGCTTAGAGGACAGGGTATCTGGCTACACCTTC
TRBJ1-5,TRBV19,TRBD1,.,CASRDRGGQSQPQHF,TGTGCCAGTAGAGACAGGGGAGGTCAAAGTCAGCCCCAGCATTTT
TRBJ1-5,TRBV3-1/TRBV3-2,.,.,CASSQSDRLFSPQHF,TGTGCCAGCAGCCAATCCGACAGGCTGTTCAGCCCCCAGCATTTT
TRBJ2-6,TRBV27,.,.,CASSSRTRVGVGANVLTF,TGTGCCAGCAGTTCCCGTACTAGGGTTGGAGTGGGGGCCAACGTCCTGACTTTC
TRBJ2-1,TRBV18,TRBD2,.,CASSPGRGSSYNEQFF,TGTGCCAGCTCACCGGGGCGGGGGAGCTCCTACAATGAGCAGTTCTTC
TRBJ1-6,TRBV6-5,.,.,CASSPTGNNSPLHF,TGTGCCAGCAGTCCTACAGGGAATAATTCACCCCTCCACTTT
TRBJ1-1,TRBV18,.,few,CASSLSGGANTEAFF,TGTGCCAGCTCCTTATCCGGGGGAGCAAACACTGAAGCTTTCTTT
TRBJ2-2,TRBV29-1,TRBD1,.,CSVLGAGGYTGELFF,TGCAGCGTGCTCGGGGCAGGGGGCTACACCGGGGAGCTGTTTTTT
TRBJ1-5,TRBV28,.,.,CASSLEQGNQPQHF,TGTGCCAGCAGTTTAGAGCAGGGCAATCAGCCCCAGCATTTT
TRBJ2-7,TRBV6-5,TRBD2,once,CASSRPGTSPYEQYF,TGTGCCAGCAGTAGACCCGGGACTAGCCCCTACGAGCAGTACTTC
TRBJ2-5,TRBV3-1/TRBV3-2,.,.,CASSKERDETQYF,TGTGCCAGCAGCAAAGAGAGAGATGAGACCCAGTACTTC
TRBJ1-5,TRBV20-1,.,.,CSASSGNLNQPQHF,TGCAGTGCTAGTTCCGGGAACCTCAATCAGCCCCAGCATTTT
TRBJ1-1,TRBV30,TRBD1,.,CAWDRENTEAFF,TGTGCCTGGGACAGGGAGAACACTGAAGCTTTCTTT
TRBJ2-3,TRBV5-1,TRBD2,.,CASSQGLAVSTDTQYF,TGCGCCAGCAGCCAGGGACTAGCGGTTAGCACAGATACGCAGTATTTT
TRBJ1-3,TRBV4-1,TRBD1,.,CASSQPGQATGGNTIYF,TGCGCCAGCAGCCAGCCCGGACAGGCGACGGGAGGAAACACCATATATTTT
TRBJ2-3,TRBV15,TRBD2,.,CATSRDQRGGPDTQYF,TGTGCCACCAGCAGAGATCAGCGGGGGGGTCCAGATACGCAGTATTTT
TRBJ1-5,TRBV3-1/TRBV3-2,.,.,CASSQDFQGRRPQHF,TGTGCCAGCAGCCAAGATTTCCAGGGCCGACGGCCCCAGCATTTT
TRBJ2-2,TRBV3-1/TRBV3-2,TRBD1,.,CASSYRDRGTGELFF,TGTGCCAGCAGCTACAGGGACAGGGGTACCGGGGAGCTGTTTTTT
TRBJ1-2,TRBV9,TRBD1,once,CASSTGQGYGYTF,TGTGCCAGCAGCACAGGACAGGGATATGGCTACACCTTC
TRBJ2-1,TRBV12-3/TRBV12-4,.,.,CASSFQFNEQFF,TGTGCCAGCAGTTTCCAGTTCAATGAGCAGTTCTTC
TRBJ2-1,TRBV7-2,TRBD2,.,CASSLEGLAGDEQFF,TGTGCCAGCAGCTTAGAGGGACTAGCGGGCGATGAGCAGTTCTTC
TRBJ2-5,TRBV27,.,.,CASRPWISGHQETQYF,TGTGCCAGCAGACCTTGGATTAGCGGCCACCAAGAGACCCAGTACTTC
TRBJ1-2,TRBV28,.,.,CASSLSGYGYTF,TGTGCCAGCAGTTTGTCCGGCTATGGCTACACCTTC
TRBJ2-1,TRBV23-1,TRBD1,once,CASRTGSVHSYNEQFF,TGCGCCAGTCGGACAGGTTCCGTCCACTCCTACAATGAGCAGTTCTTC
TRBJ1-6,TRBV30,.,few,CAWTSGQLYNSPLHF,TGTGCCTGGACATCGGGTCAACTGTATAATTCACCCCTCCACTTT
TRBJ1-2,TRBV20-1,TRBD1,.,CSAFDRGYYTF,TGCAGTGCTTTTGACAGGGGATACTACACCTTC
TRBJ2-5,TRBV5-1,.,.,CASALQETQYF,TGCGCCAGCGCCCTACAAGAGACCCAGTACTTC
TRBJ2-2,TRBV19,.,.,CASSMRTANTGELFF,TGTGCCAGTAGTATGCGGACAGCGAACACCGGGGAGCTGTTTTTT
TRBJ1-5,TRBV4-2,TRBD1,.,CASSQDGTGNQPQHF,TGTGCCAGCAGCCAGGATGGGACAGGGAATCAGCCCCAGCATTTT
TRBJ2-5,TRBV19,.,.,CASSTPTGVKETQYF,TGTGCCAGTAGTACACCGACGGGGGTTAAAGAGACCCAGTACTTC
TRBJ1-5,TRBV18,TRBD1,.,CASSSDRQVGQPQHF,TGTGCCAGCTCATCGGACAGGCAAGTAGGTCAGCCCCAGCATTTT
TRBJ2-5,TRBV6-5,TRBD1,few,CASSYRGRGETQYF,TGTGCCAGCAGTTACAGGGGGCGCGGAGAGACCCAGTACTTC